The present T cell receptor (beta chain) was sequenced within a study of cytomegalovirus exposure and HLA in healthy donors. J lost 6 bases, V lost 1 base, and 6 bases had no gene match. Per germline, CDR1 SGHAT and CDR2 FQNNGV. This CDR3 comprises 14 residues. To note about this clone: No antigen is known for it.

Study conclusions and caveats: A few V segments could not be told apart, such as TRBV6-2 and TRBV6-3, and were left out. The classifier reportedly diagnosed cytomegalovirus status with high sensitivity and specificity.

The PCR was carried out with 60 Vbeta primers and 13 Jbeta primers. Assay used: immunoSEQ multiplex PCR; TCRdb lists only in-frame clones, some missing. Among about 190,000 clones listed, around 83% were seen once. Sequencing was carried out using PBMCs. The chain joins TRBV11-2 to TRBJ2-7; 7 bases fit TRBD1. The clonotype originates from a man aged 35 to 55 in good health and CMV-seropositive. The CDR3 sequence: CASSLVQGESEQYF. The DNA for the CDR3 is TGTGCCAGCAGCTTAGTCCAGGGGGAAAGCGAGCAGTACTTC.